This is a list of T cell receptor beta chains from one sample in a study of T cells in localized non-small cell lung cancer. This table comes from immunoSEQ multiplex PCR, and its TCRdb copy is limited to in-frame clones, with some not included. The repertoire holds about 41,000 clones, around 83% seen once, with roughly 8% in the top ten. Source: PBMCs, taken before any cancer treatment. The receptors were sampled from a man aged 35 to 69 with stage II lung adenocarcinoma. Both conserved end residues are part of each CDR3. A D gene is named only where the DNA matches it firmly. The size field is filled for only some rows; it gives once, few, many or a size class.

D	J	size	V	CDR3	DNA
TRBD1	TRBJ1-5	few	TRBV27	CASSPGTGNQPQHF	TGTGCCAGCAGTCCCGGGACAGGGAATCAGCCCCAGCATTTT
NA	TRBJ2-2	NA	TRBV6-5	CASMVTGELFF	TGTGCCAGCATGGTAACCGGGGAGCTGTTTTTT
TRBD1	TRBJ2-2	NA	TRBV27	CASSSPQGVGTGELFF	TGTGCCAGCAGTTCCCCACAGGGGGTGGGCACCGGGGAGCTGTTTTTT
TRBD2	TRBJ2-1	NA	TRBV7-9	CASSVSRASGGREQFF	TGTGCCAGCAGCGTATCTCGGGCTAGCGGGGGGCGAGAGCAGTTCTTC
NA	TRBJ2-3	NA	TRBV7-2	CASSLVGPDTQYF	TGTGCCAGCAGCTTAGTAGGTCCAGATACGCAGTATTTT
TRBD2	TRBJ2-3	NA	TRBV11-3	CASSSASSGSPADTQYF	TGTGCCAGCAGCTCCGCCTCTAGCGGGAGTCCAGCAGATACGCAGTATTTT
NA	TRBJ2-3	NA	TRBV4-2	CASSQAVLSGRGDTQYF	TGTGCCAGCAGCCAAGCCGTATTAAGCGGGCGGGGAGATACGCAGTATTTT
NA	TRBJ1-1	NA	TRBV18	CASSNRRNTEAFF	TGTGCCAGCTCCAACAGGAGGAACACTGAAGCTTTCTTT
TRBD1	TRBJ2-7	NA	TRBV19	CASSTLWTGGYEQYF	TGTGCCAGTAGTACTTTATGGACAGGGGGCTACGAGCAGTACTTC
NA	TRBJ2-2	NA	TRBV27	CASSLYWAGELFF	TGTGCCAGCAGTCTCTACTGGGCCGGGGAGCTGTTTTTT
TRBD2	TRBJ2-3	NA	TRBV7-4	CASSLDTSGENVDTQYF	TGTGCCAGCAGCTTAGATACTAGCGGGGAGAATGTGGATACGCAGTATTTT
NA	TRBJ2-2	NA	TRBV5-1	CASSLGREAGELFF	TGCGCCAGCAGCTTGGGACGTGAAGCCGGGGAGCTGTTTTTT
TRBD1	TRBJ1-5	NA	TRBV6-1	CAGKQGSGQPQHF	TGTGCCGGGAAACAGGGGTCGGGGCAGCCCCAGCATTTT
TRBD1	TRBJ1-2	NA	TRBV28	CASSLTEGAGYTF	TGTGCCAGCAGTTTAACTGAGGGGGCGGGCTACACCTTC
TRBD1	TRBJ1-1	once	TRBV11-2	CASSPRQGLNTEAFF	TGTGCCAGCAGCCCCCGACAGGGCCTGAACACTGAAGCTTTCTTT
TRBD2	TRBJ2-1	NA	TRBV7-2	CASSLRAGKVNEQFF	TGTGCCAGCAGCTTAAGAGCGGGAAAGGTCAATGAGCAGTTCTTC
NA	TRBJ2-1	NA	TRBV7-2	CASSFLASSYNEQFF	TGTGCCAGCAGCTTCTTAGCGAGCTCCTACAATGAGCAGTTCTTC
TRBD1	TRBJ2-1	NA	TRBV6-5	CASSKDRGLWEQFF	TGTGCCAGCAGTAAGGACAGGGGGCTCTGGGAGCAGTTCTTC
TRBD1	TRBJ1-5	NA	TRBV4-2	CASSSDRENQPQHF	TGTGCCAGCAGCTCTGACAGGGAAAATCAGCCCCAGCATTTT
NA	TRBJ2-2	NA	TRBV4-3	CASSPKGGIYTGELFF	TGCGCCAGCAGCCCAAAGGGGGGAATATACACCGGGGAGCTGTTTTTT
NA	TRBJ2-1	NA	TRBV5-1	CASSFRGIMDEQFF	TGCGCCAGCAGCTTTCGGGGGATAATGGATGAGCAGTTCTTC
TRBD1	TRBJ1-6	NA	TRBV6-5	CASSYSHGQGNSPLHF	TGTGCCAGCAGTTACTCTCATGGACAGGGCAATTCACCCCTCCACTTT
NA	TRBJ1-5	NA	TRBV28	CASTSRWGGQPQHF	TGTGCCAGCACCTCGAGGTGGGGAGGTCAGCCCCAGCATTTT
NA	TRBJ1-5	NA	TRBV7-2	CASSLAFDSNQPQHF	TGTGCCAGCAGCTTAGCGTTCGATAGCAATCAGCCCCAGCATTTT
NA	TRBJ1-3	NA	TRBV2	CASRGSGNTIYF	TGTGCCAGCAGGGGGTCTGGAAACACCATATATTTT
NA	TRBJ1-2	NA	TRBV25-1	CASSELGADLRGVGYTF	TGTGCCAGCAGTGAATTGGGGGCGGATCTTAGGGGAGTGGGCTACACCTTC
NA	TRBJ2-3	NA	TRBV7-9	CASSLLGTEADTQYF	TGTGCCAGCAGCTTGTTAGGGACTGAGGCAGATACGCAGTATTTT
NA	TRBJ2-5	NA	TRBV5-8	CASSLMGTRSLETQYF	TGTGCCAGCAGCTTGATGGGCACTCGGTCCTTGGAGACCCAGTACTTC
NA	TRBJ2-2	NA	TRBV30	CAWGGTGELFF	TGTGCCTGGGGAGGTACCGGGGAGCTGTTTTTT
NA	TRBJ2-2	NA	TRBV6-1	CASSAKGDTGELFF	TGTGCCAGCAGTGCCAAAGGAGACACCGGGGAGCTGTTTTTT
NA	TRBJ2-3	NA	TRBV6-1	CASKSDRWTDTQYF	TGTGCCAGCAAATCGGACAGATGGACAGATACGCAGTATTTT
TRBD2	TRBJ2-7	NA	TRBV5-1	CASSRMGTSDSYEQYF	TGCGCCAGCAGCCGCATGGGGACTAGCGACTCCTACGAGCAGTACTTC
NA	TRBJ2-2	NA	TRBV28	CASRTGTLNTGELFF	TGTGCCAGCAGGACCGGGACACTCAACACCGGGGAGCTGTTTTTT